The source of this TCR beta chain is a study of naive and memory T cell subsets. General study findings and limits: Potentially, T cell activation and differentiation skew this RNA-based measurement.

This clonotype was picked up many times. The antigen is not known. An oligonucleotide containing a UMI was ligated to the 3' end of TCR cDNA. Whole-blood samples were roughly 2.3 ml of peripheral blood from healthy adult volunteers. Reverse transcription used DNase-treated unsorted total RNA, aiming for about 1 to 1000 ng. Germline CDR1 and CDR2: KGHSH and LQKENI. Trimming removed 0 bases at V and 9 bases at J, with 9 bases between. The CDR3 is 13 residues long. Ligated cDNA underwent four rounds of PCR with nested alpha and beta constant region primers and SP2. Blood and skin TCR RNA was reverse transcribed with alpha and beta constant primers. TCRdb fed the 5' RACE reads into MiXCR, producing one record per CDR3 protein. The sample holds 55,000 to 65,000 distinct CDR3 sequences, approximately 8.5% seen once.

This TCR derives from a female donor in good health. The chain is built from TRBV18 and TRBJ2-1; no firm D call. CDR3 residues: CASSPPGQSEQFF. DNA for the CDR3: TGTGCCAGCTCACCACCCGGGCAGTCTGAGCAGTTCTTC.